A single T cell receptor (beta chain) is shown here with its context. The sample originates from a study of CD8 T cells in Susac syndrome. Random hexamers primed reverse transcription of about 0.45 to 1 ug RNA. TCRdb called the immunoSEQ multiplex PCR reads again in MiXCR, with one record for every CDR3 protein. The sample shows some 400,000 distinct CDR3 sequences, approximately 85% of them seen only once. From germline, CDR1 is LGHDT and CDR2 YNNKEL (reference sequence). The CDR3 consists of 16 residues. Trimming removed 4 bases at V and 2 bases at J, with 15 bases between. Sequencing targeted TCR beta in T cells from blood (CD8+ and CD4+).

The receptor was isolated from a human donor with multiple sclerosis. Sequenced sample: CD8+ T cells from PBMCs. The chain joins TRBV3-1 to TRBJ2-1; maybe TRBD1 (5 bases). The CDR3 DNA reads as TGTGCCAGCAGCCCTCGATTCTCAGGGACCTACAATGAGCAGTTCTTC. Protein sequence: CASSPRFSGTYNEQFF.